Presented here are 5 T cell receptor beta chains from one specimen sequenced in a study of blood T cells in healthy people across ages. Using a J-beta primer mix together with a sample-barcoded 5' primer, a second PCR was run for 7 to 11 cycles. TCRdb re-analysed the 5' RACE reads in MiXCR, keeping a single row per CDR3 protein. The table has over 1,500,000 distinct CDR3 sequences, just under 50% seen once. The material sequenced was blood. These receptors were obtained from a woman aged 40 to 50 in good health.

This clonotype occurred a few times. V gene TRBV15 combines with J gene TRBJ2-5; 8 nucleotides line up with TRBD1. The CDR3 sequence is 14 residues long. The V gene end was trimmed by 0 bases and the J gene end by 11 bases; junction bases not matched to a gene: 8. The V gene's germline CDR1 is LNHNV and CDR2 YYDKDF (reference sequence). In DNA, the CDR3 is TGTGCCACCAGCAGAGACAGGGGGCTCAATGAGCAGTACTTC. Encoded protein: CATSRDRGLNEQYF.

The genes are TRBV7-8 and TRBJ1-5; tentatively, D is TRBD1 (5 bases). The CDR3 covers 17 residues. The germline V gene encodes CDR1 SGHVS and CDR2 FQNEAQ. Trimming took 5 bases from V and 7 from J, leaving 24 bases between them. The CDR3 DNA reads TGTGCCAGCAGCCCTCGAAGGGACTACGCCCTACCCCAGCCCCAGCATTTT. Protein product: CASSPRRDYALPQPQHF.

The rearrangement uses TRBV7-9 and TRBJ2-3; no reliable D call. Germline lookup yields CDR1 SEHNR and CDR2 FQNEAQ (reference sequence). Trimming cost V 3 bases and J 6 bases, with 10 bases left between them. The CDR3 sequence is 13 residues long. In nucleotides, the CDR3 is TGTGCCAGCAGCTTTCTTAGTATCGATACGCAGTATTTT. Amino acids: CASSFLSIDTQYF.

As to this clonotype: The junction and the germline gene differ at one end; a read error may be behind it. V usage is TRBV7-2 and J usage is TRBJ1-6, with D possibly matching TRBD1 (5 bases). The germline gives CDR1 SGHTA, CDR2 FQGNSA. CDR3 size: 19 residues. CDR3 loop: CASSLGGYHGARIHSPLHF. In DNA, the CDR3 is TGCGCCAGCAGCCTCGGAGGTTATCATGGGGCGCGCATCCATTCACCCCTCCACTTT.

This clonotype was seen more than once but under ten times. The V call is TRBV24-1, the J call TRBJ2-5, with D maybe TRBD2 (5 bases). Germline V gene lookup returns CDR1 KGHDR and CDR2 SFDVKD. CDR3 length equals 15 residues. The V gene lost 7 bases and the J gene lost 3 bases, with 17 bases spanning the gap. In DNA, the CDR3 is TGTGCCACCAGCTCGACATCGGGGTCGAAAGAGACCCAGTACTTC. Its translation: CATSSTSGSKETQYF.